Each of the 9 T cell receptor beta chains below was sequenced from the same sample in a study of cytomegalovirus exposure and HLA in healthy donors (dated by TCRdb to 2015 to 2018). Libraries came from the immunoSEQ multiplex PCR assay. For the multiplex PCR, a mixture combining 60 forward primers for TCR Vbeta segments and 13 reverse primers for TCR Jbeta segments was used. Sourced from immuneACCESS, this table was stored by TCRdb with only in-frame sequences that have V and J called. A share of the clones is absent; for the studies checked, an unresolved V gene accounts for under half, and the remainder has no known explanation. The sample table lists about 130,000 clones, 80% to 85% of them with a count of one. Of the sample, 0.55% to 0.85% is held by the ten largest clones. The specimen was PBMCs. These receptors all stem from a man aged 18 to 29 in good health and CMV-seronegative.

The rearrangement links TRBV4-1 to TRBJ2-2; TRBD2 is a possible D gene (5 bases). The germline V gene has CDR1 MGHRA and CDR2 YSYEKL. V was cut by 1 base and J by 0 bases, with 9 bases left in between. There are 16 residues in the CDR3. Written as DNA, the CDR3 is TGCGCCAGCAGCCAAGTACAGACTACGAACACCGGGGAGCTGTTTTTT. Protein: CASSQVQTTNTGELFF.

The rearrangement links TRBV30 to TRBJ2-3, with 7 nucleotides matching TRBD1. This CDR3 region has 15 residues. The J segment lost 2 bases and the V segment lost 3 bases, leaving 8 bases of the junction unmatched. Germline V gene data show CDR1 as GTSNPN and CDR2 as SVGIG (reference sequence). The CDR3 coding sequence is TGTGCCTGGAGATTCGGACAGGCACCCACAGATACGCAGTATTTT. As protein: CAWRFGQAPTDTQYF.

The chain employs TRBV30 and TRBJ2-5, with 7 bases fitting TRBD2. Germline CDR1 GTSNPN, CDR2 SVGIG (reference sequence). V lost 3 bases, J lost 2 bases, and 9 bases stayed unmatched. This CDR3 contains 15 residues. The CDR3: CAWRGGRREQETQYF. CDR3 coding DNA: TGTGCCTGGAGAGGAGGTAGGCGGGAGCAAGAGACCCAGTACTTC. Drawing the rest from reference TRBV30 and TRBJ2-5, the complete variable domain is SQTIHQWPATLVQPVGSPLSLECTVEGTSNPNLYWYRQAAGRGLQLLFYSVGIGQISSEVPQNLSASRPQDRQFILSSKKLLLSDSGFYLCAWRGGRREQETQYFGPGTRLLVL.

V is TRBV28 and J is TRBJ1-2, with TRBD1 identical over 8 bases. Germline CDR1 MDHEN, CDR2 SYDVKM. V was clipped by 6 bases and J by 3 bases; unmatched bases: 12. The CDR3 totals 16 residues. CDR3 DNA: TGTGCCAGCAGAAGCCCCGGGACAGGATTCTACTATGGCTACACCTTC. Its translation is CASRSPGTGFYYGYTF.

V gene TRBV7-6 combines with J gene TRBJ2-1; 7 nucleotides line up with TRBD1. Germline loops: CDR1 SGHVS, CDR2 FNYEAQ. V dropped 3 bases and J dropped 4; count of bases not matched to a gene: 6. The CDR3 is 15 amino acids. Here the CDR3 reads CASSFLRDSYNEQFF. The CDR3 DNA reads TGTGCCAGCAGCTTCCTTAGGGACAGTTACAATGAGCAGTTCTTC.

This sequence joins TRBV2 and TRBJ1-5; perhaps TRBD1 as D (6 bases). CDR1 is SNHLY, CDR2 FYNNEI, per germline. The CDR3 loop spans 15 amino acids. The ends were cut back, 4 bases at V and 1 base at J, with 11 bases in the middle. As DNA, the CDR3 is TGTGCCAGCAGTGGACAGGTTGTGAGCAATCAGCCCCAGCATTTT. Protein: CASSGQVVSNQPQHF. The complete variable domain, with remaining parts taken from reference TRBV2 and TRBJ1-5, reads EPEVTQTPSHQVTQMGQEVILRCVPISNHLYFYWYRQILGQKVEFLVSFYNNEISEKSEIFDDQFSVERPDGSNFTLKIRSTKLEDSAMYFCASSGQVVSNQPQHFGDGTRLSIL.

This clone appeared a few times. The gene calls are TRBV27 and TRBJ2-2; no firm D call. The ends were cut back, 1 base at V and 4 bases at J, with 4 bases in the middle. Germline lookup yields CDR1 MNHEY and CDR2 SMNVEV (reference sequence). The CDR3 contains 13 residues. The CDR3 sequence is CASSLFSTGELFF. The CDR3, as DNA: TGTGCCAGCAGTTTATTCTCCACCGGGGAGCTGTTTTTT.

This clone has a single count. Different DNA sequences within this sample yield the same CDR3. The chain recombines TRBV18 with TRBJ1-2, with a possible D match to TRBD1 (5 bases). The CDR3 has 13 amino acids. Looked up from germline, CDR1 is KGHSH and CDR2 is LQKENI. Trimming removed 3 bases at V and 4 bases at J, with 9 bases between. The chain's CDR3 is CASSPSGGYGYTF. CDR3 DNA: TGTGCCAGCTCACCGTCCGGGGGCTATGGCTACACCTTC. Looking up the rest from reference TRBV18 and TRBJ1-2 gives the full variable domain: NAGVMQNPRHLVRRRGQEARLRCSPMKGHSHVYWYRQLPEEGLKFMVYLQKENIIDESGMPKERFSAEFPKEGPSILRIQQVVRGDSAAYFCASSPSGGYGYTFGSGTRLTVV.

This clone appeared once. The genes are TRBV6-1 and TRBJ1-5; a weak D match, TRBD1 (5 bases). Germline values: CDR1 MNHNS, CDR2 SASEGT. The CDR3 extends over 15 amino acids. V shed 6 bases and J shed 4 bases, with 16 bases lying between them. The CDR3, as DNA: TGTGCCAGCAGCCCAGATCGACAGCGAAATCAGCCCCAGCATTTT. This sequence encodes CASSPDRQRNQPQHF.